The 2 T cell receptor beta chains given below trace back to one sample, sequenced in a study of cytomegalovirus exposure and HLA in healthy donors. With 60 Vbeta and 13 Jbeta primers, the PCR was carried out. Sequenced by immunoSEQ multiplex PCR; TCRdb stores in-frame clones only, minus some. The sample has 150,000 to 200,000 clones, around 73% seen once; the top ten hold under 2.5%. Sample: PBMCs. These TCRs come from a man between 60 and 75 years old in good health and CMV-seronegative.

V usage is TRBV5-1 and J usage is TRBJ1-5; D call uncertain. The length of the CDR3 is 15 residues. Germline values: CDR1 SGHRS, CDR2 YFSETQ. V was shortened by 0 bases and J by 0 bases, with 7 bases between the two germline ends. CDR3 sequence: CASSLDGYSNQPQHF. The DNA for the CDR3 is TGCGCCAGCAGCTTGGACGGGTATAGCAATCAGCCCCAGCATTTT.

The V gene is TRBV9, the J gene TRBJ2-5; possibly TRBD2 for D (6 bases). The ends were cut back, 2 bases at V and 4 bases at J, with 15 bases in the middle. Germline V gene sequence: CDR1 SGDLS, CDR2 YYNGEE. CDR3 length: 15 amino acids. CDR3 DNA sequence: TGTGCCAGCAGCGTGGAGGGAGTAGAGGTAGAGACCCAGTACTTC. It yields the protein CASSVEGVEVETQYF.